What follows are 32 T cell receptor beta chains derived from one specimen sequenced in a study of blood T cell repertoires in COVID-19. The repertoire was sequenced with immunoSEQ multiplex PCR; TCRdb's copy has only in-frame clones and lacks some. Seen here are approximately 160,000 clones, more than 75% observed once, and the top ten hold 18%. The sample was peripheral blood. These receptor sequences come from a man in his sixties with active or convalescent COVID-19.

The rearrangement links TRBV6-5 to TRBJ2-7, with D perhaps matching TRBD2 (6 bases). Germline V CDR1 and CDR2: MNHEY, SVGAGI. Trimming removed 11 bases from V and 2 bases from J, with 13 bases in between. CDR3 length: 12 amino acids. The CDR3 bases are TGTGCCGTGGGCGGGAATACCTACGAGCAGTACTTC. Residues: CAVGGNTYEQYF.

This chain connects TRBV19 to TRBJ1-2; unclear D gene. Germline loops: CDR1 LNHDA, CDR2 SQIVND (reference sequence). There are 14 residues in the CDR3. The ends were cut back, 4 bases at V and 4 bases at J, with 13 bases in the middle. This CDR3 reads CASSTLDGLYGYTF. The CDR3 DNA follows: TGTGCCAGTAGTACATTGGACGGACTCTATGGCTACACCTTC.

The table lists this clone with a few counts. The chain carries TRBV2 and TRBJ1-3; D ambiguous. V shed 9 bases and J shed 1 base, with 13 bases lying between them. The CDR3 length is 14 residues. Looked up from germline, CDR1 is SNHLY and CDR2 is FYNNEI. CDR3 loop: CASSSEESGNTIYF. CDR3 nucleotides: TGTGCCAGTAGTTCGGAGGAATCTGGAAACACCATATATTTT.

The CDR3 sequence is CASSTPGDGSEAFF. Here the CDR3 DNA reads TGTGCCAGCAGTACCCCAGGGGATGGTAGTGAAGCTTTCTTT. This chain connects TRBV6-5 to TRBJ1-1; weak D call: TRBD1 (6 bases). Per the germline V gene, CDR1 is MNHEY and CDR2 is SVGAGI. V was cut by 5 bases and J by 7 bases, with 17 bases left in between. This CDR3 comprises 14 residues.

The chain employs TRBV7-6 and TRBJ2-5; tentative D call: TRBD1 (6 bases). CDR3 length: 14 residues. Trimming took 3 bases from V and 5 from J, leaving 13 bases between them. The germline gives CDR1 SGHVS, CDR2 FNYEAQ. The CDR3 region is CASSFGRGWETQYF. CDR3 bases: TGTGCCAGCAGCTTTGGCAGGGGTTGGGAGACCCAGTACTTC.

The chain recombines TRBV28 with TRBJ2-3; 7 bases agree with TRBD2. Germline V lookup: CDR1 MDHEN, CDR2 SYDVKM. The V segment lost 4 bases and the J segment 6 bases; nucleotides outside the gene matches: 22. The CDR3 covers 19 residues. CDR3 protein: CASSSSSRGHSAGEDTQYF. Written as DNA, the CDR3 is TGTGCCAGCAGTTCATCCTCACGAGGACACTCGGCGGGGGAGGATACGCAGTATTTT.

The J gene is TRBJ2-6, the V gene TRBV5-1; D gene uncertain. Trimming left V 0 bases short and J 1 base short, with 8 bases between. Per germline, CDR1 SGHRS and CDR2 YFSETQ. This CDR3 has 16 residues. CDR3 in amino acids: CASSLAPESGANVLTF. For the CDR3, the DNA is TGCGCCAGCAGCTTGGCCCCGGAGTCTGGGGCCAACGTCCTGACTTTC.

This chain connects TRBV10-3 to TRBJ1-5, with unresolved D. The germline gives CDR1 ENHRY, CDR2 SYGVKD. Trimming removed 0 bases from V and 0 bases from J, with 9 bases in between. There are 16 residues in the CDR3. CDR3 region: CAISESDTPSNQPQHF. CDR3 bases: TGTGCCATCAGTGAGTCCGATACACCTAGCAATCAGCCCCAGCATTTT.

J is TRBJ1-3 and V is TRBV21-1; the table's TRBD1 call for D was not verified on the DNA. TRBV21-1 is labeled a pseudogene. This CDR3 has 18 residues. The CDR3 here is CASKALTGTELGGNTIYF. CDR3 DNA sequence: TGTGCCAGCAAGGCCCTGACAGGGACGGAGCTTGGTGGAAACACCATATATTTT.

CDR3 residues: CASSPPSGGGNEQFF. The CDR3 coding sequence is TGTGCCAGCTCACCACCGAGTGGCGGGGGCAATGAGCAGTTCTTC. The rearrangement joins TRBV18 to TRBJ2-1; 7 bases map to TRBD2. The germline CDR1 and CDR2 sequences are KGHSH and LQKENI. V trimming: 0 bases; J trimming: 6 bases; junction bases outside the gene matches: 5. This CDR3 is 15 amino acids long.

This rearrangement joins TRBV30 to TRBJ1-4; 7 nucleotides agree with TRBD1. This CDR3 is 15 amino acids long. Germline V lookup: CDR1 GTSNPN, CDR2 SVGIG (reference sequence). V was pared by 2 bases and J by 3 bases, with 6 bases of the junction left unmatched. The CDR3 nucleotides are TGTGCCTGGAGTCGCGGACAGGCCTCTAATGAAAAACTGTTTTTT. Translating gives CAWSRGQASNEKLFF.

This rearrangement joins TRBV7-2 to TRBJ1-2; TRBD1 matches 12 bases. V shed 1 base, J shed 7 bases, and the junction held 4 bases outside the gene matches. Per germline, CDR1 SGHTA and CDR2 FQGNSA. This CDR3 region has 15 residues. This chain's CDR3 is CASSLEGQGAGGYTF. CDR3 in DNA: TGTGCCAGCAGCTTAGAGGGACAGGGGGCAGGTGGCTACACCTTC.

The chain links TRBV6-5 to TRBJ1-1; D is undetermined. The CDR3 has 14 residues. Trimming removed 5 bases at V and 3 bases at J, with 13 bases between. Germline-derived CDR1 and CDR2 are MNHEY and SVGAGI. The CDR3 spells CASSPQVPDTEAFF. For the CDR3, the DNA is TGTGCCAGCAGTCCCCAGGTCCCGGACACTGAAGCTTTCTTT.

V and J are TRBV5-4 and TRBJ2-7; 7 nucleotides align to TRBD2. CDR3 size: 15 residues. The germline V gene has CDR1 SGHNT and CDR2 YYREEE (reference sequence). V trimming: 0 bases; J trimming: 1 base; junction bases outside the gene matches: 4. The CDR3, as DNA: TGTGCCAGCAGCTTGGTGGGGGGGGTTTCCTACGAGCAGTACTTC. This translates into CASSLVGGVSYEQYF.

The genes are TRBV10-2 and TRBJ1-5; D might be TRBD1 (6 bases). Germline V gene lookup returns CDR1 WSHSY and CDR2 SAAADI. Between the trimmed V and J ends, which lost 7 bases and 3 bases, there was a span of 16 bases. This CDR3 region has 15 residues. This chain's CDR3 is CASTPGGGVNQPQHF. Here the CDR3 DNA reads TGCGCCAGCACCCCGGGAGGGGGGGTCAATCAGCCCCAGCATTTT.

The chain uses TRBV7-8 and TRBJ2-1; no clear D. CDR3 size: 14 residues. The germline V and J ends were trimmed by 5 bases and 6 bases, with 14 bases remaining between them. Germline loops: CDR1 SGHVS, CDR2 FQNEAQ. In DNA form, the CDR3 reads TGTGCCAGCAGCCCTCCGGCGGTTTTCAATGAGCAGTTCTTC. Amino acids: CASSPPAVFNEQFF.

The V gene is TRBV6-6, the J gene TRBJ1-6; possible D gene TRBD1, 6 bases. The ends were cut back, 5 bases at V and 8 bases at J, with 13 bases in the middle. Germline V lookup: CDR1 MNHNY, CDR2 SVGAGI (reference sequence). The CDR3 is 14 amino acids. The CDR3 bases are TGTGCCAGCAGTCACAGGGCTAACTATTCACCCCTCCACTTT. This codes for CASSHRANYSPLHF.

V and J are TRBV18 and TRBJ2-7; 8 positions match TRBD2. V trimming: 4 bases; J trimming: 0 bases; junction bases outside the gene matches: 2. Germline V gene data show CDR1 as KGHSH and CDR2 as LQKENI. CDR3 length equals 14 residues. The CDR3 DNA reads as TGTGCCAGCTCACAACTAGCGGCCTCCTACGAGCAGTACTTC. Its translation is CASSQLAASYEQYF.

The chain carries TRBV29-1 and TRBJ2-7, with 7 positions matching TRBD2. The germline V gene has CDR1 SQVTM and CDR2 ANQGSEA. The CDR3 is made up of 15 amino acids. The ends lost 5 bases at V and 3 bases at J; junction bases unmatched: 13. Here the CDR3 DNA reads TGCAGCGTTCGAGGCCGGGGCGGGAGTAGCTACGAGCAGTACTTC. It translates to CSVRGRGGSSYEQYF.

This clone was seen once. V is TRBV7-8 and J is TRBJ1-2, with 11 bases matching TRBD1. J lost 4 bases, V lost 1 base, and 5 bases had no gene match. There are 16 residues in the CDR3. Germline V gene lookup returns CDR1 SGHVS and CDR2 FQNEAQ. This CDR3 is CASSLGTGGIGYGYTF. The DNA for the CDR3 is TGTGCCAGCAGCTTAGGGACAGGGGGCATCGGCTATGGCTACACCTTC.

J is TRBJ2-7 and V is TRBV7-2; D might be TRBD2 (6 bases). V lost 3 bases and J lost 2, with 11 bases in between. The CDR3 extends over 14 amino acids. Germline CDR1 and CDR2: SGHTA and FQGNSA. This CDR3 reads CASSFGSGAYEQYF. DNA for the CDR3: TGTGCCAGCAGCTTCGGGTCGGGGGCCTACGAGCAGTACTTC.

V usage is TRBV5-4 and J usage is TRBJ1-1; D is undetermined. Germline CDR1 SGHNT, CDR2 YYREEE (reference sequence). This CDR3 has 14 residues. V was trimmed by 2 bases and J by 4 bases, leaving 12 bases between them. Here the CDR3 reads CASSFNREGTEAFF. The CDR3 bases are TGTGCCAGCAGCTTCAATAGGGAGGGCACTGAAGCTTTCTTT.

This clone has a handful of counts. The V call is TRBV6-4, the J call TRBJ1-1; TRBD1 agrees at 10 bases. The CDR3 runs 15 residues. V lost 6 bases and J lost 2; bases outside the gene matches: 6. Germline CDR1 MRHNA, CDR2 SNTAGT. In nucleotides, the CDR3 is TGTGCCAGCAGCCCCGGGACAGGGGTAAACACTGAAGCTTTCTTT. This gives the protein CASSPGTGVNTEAFF.

The CDR3 sequence is CASSLTQGRTDTQYF. DNA for the CDR3: TGTGCCAGCAGCCTTACCCAGGGGAGAACAGATACGCAGTATTTT. This chain uses TRBV7-8 with TRBJ2-3; D possibly corresponds to TRBD1 (6 bases). The germline gives CDR1 SGHVS, CDR2 FQNEAQ. The CDR3 length is 15 residues. The V gene lost 5 bases and the J gene lost 3 bases, with 15 bases spanning the gap.

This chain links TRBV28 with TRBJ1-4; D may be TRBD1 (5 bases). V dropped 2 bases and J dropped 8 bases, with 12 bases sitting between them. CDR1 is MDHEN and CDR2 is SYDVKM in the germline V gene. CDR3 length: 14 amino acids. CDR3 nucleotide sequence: TGTGCCAGCAGTTTAGGGGACTCGTACGAAAAACTGTTTTTT. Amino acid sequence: CASSLGDSYEKLFF.

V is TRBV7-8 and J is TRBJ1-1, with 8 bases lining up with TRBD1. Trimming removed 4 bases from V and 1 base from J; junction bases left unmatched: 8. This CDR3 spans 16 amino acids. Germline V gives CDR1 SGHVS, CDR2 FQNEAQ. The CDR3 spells CASSYLNRGENTEAFF. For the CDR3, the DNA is TGTGCCAGCAGCTATCTGAACAGGGGGGAGAACACTGAAGCTTTCTTT. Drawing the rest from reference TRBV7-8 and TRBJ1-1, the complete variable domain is GAGVSQSPRYKVAKRGQDVALRCDPISGHVSLFWYQQALGQGPEFLTYFQNEAQLDKSGLPSDRFFAERPEGSVSTLKIQRTQQEDSAVYLCASSYLNRGENTEAFFGQGTRLTVV.

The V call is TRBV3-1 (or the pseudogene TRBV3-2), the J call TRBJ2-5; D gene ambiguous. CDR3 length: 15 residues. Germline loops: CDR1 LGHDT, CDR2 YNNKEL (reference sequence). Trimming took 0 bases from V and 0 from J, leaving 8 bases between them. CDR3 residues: CASSQEWSDQETQYF. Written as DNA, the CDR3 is TGTGCCAGCAGCCAAGAATGGAGCGACCAAGAGACCCAGTACTTC.

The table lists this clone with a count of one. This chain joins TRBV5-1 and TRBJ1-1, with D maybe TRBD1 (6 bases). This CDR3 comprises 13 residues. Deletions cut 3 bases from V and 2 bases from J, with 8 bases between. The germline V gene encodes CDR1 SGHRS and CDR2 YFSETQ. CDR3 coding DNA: TGCGCCAGCAGCTCGACAGGCAACACTGAAGCTTTCTTT. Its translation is CASSSTGNTEAFF.

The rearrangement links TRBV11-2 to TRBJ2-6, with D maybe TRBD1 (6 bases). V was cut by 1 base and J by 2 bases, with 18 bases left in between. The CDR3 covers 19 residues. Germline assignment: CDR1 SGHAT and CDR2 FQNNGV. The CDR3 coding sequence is TGTGCCAGCAGCTTAGGACAGGTCTTCTCTATAACTGGGGCCAACGTCCTGACTTTC. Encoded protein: CASSLGQVFSITGANVLTF.

CDR3 in DNA: TGCGCCAGCAGCTTGATCACAGGCAACCAAGAGACCCAGTACTTC. Protein product: CASSLITGNQETQYF. This chain links TRBV5-1 with TRBJ2-5, with D possibly matching TRBD1 (5 bases). V was trimmed by 1 base and J by 0 bases, leaving 10 bases between them. The CDR3 has 15 amino acids. Germline V gene sequence: CDR1 SGHRS, CDR2 YFSETQ.

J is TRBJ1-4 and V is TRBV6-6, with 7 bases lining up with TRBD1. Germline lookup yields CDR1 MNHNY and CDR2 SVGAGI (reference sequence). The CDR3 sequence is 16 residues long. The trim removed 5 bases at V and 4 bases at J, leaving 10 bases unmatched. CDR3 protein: CASSRDLGQYNEKLFF. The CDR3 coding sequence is TGTGCCAGCAGTCGAGATTTGGGACAGTATAATGAAAAACTGTTTTTT.

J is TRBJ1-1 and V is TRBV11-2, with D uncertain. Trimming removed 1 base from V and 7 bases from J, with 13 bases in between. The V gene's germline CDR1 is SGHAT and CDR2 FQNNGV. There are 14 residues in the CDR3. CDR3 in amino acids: CASSLGAIQDEAFF. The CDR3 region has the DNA TGTGCCAGCAGCTTAGGTGCGATTCAAGATGAAGCTTTCTTT.